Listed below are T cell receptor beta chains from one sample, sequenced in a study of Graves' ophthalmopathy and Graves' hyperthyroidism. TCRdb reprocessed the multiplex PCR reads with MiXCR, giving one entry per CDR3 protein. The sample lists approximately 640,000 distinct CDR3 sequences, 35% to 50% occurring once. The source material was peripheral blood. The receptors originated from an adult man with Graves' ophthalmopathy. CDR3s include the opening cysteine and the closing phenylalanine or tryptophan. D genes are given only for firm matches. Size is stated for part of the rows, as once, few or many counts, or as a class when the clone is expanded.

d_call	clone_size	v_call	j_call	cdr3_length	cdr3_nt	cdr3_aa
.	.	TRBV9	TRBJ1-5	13	TGTGCCAGCAGCGCCGGAGGCCGTCAGCCCCAGCATTTT	CASSAGGRQPQHF
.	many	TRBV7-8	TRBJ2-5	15	TGTGCCAGCAGCTTGTTGCCCGGGATCGGAGAGACCCAGTACTTC	CASSLLPGIGETQYF
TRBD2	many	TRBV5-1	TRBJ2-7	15	TGCGCCAGCAGCTTGGGACTAGCGCTGACCTACGAGCAGTACTTC	CASSLGLALTYEQYF
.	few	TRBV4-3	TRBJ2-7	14	TGCGCCAGCAGCCCCGAACAGACGGACTACGAGCAGTACTTC	CASSPEQTDYEQYF
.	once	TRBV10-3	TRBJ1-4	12	TGTGCCATCTGTAGGACAAATGAAAAACTGTTTTTT	CAICRTNEKLFF
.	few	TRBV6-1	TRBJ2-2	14	TGTGCCAGCAGTGAACTTCAGGGCACCGGGGAGCTGTTTTTT	CASSELQGTGELFF
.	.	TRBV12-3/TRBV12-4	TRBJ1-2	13	TGTGCCAGCAGTAGATTGACAGGCCATGGCTACACCTTC	CASSRLTGHGYTF
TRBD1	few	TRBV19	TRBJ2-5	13	TGTGCCAGTAGTATCACAGGGGTGAAGACCCAGTACTTC	CASSITGVKTQYF
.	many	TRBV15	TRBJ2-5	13	TGTGCCACCAGCCCTACGAGGAAAGAGACCCAGTACTTC	CATSPTRKETQYF
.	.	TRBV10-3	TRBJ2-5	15	TGTGCCAGCAGTTTATCGATCGGGCCACTTTTTACCCAGTACTTC	CASSLSIGPLFTQYF
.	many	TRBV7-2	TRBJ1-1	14	TGTGCCAGCAGCTTAGGATCACAGAACACTGAAGCTTTCTTT	CASSLGSQNTEAFF
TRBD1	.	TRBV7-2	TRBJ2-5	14	TGTGCCAGCAGCTTAGACGGGACAGGGGAGACCCAGTACTTC	CASSLDGTGETQYF
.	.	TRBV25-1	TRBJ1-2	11	TGTGCTTTAACAGGGACCTATGGCTACACCTTC	CALTGTYGYTF
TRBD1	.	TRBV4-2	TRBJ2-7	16	TGTGCCAGCAGCTTGTACGGGACAGTGCTCCCCTACGAGCAGTACTTC	CASSLYGTVLPYEQYF
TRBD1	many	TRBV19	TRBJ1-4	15	TGTGCCACATCACCCGGGACAGGGGTGGGCGAAAAACTGTTTTTT	CATSPGTGVGEKLFF
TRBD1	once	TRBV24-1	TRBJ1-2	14	TGTGCCACCAGTGACTCCGGGACAGACTCCGGCTACACCTTC	CATSDSGTDSGYTF
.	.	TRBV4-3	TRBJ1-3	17	TGCGCCAGCAGCCAAGATCTGCAGGTCCGCTCTGGAAACACCATATATTTT	CASSQDLQVRSGNTIYF
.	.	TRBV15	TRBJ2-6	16	TGTGCCACCAGCAGAGATTACACTCTGGGGCCGAACACTGAAGCTTTC	CATSRDYTLGPNTEAF
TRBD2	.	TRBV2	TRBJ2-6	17	TGTGCCAGCAATCTAGCGGGGGCCCGCTCTGGGGCCAACGTCCTGACTTTC	CASNLAGARSGANVLTF
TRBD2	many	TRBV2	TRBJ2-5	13	TGTGCCAGCAGTGTTAGCGGGGTAGAGACCCAGTACTTC	CASSVSGVETQYF
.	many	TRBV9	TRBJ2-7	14	TGTGCCAGCAGCCCCCGTCAGGGTGCCTACGAGCAGTACTTC	CASSPRQGAYEQYF
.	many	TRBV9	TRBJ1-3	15	TGTGCCAGCAGCGTCGGAGGGGGTAGTGGAAACACCATATATTTT	CASSVGGGSGNTIYF
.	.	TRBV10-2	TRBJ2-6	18	TGCGCCAGCAGTGATCGAAGGGCCCTAGAACCCGGGGCCAACGTCCTGACTTTC	CASSDRRALEPGANVLTF
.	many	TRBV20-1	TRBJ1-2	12	TGCAGTGCTCGGCGGGGGGAAGGTGGCTACACCTTC	CSARRGEGGYTF
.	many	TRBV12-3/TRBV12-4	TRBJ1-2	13	TGTGCCAGCAGTTTAGACAGTCCTGATGGCTACACCTTC	CASSLDSPDGYTF
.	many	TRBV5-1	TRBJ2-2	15	TGCGCCAGCAGCTTAGCGGGCCCTGACACCGGGGAGCTGTTTTTT	CASSLAGPDTGELFF
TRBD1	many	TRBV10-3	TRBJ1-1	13	TGTGCCACGGGAGCAGGGGGCTGGACTGAAGCTTTCTTT	CATGAGGWTEAFF
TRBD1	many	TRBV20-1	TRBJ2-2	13	TGCAGTGCTAGCGACAGGGTAGGCGGGGAGCTGTTTTTT	CSASDRVGGELFF
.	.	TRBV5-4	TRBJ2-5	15	TGTGCCAGCAGCGAATACTTGACTGTAGCGGAGACCCAGTACTTC	CASSEYLTVAETQYF
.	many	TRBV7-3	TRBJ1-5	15	TGTGCCAGCAGATTAACCGGGGGGACGGATCAGCCCCAGCATTTT	CASRLTGGTDQPQHF
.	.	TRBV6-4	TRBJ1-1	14	TGTGCCAGCAGTTACTCCGGTCCTGGCACTGAAGCTTTCTTT	CASSYSGPGTEAFF
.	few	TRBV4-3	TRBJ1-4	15	TGCGCCAGCAGCCAAGAAGATCGGGGTAGTGCAAAACTGTTTTTT	CASSQEDRGSAKLFF
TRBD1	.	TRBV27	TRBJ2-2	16	TGTGCCAGCACCCCGCACGAGGGGGCGCGTGGCGGGGAGCTGTTTTTT	CASTPHEGARGGELFF
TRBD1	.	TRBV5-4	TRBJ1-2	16	TGTGCCAGCAGGAAGACAGGGGGCGATAGTGACTATGGCTACACCTTC	CASRKTGGDSDYGYTF
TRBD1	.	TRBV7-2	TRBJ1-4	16	TGTGCCAGTAGTATGGGTACAGGGGCCCTTAATGAAAAACTGTTTTTT	CASSMGTGALNEKLFF
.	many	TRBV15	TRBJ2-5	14	TGTGCCACCAGCAGAGAGAGGGCCACGGAGACCCAGTACTTC	CATSRERATETQYF
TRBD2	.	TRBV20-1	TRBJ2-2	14	TGCAGTGCTAGAAACGGGGAGGGGAGGCGAGAGCTGTTTTTT	CSARNGEGRRELFF
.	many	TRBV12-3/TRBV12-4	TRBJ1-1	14	TGTGCCAGCAGTTTATGGGGAGGACTCACTGAAGCTTTCTTT	CASSLWGGLTEAFF
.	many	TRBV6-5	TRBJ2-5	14	TGTGCCAGCAGTTCGGCAGGGTTCCCAGAGACCCAGTACTTC	CASSSAGFPETQYF
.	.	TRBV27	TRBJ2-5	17	TGTGCCAGCAGTTTATCGAAGCTCAGGGGCCCTCAAGAGACCCAGTACTTC	CASSLSKLRGPQETQYF
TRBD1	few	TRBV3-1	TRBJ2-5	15	TGTGCCAGCAGCCAGGGCAGGGGGCCCCAAGAGACCCAGTACTTC	CASSQGRGPQETQYF
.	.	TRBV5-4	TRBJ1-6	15	TGTGCCAGCAGCTGGACGGACAGTGTTAATTCACCCCTCCACTTT	CASSWTDSVNSPLHF
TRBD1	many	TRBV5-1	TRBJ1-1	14	TGCGCCAGCAGCGCACAGGGGGAAATCACTGAAGCTTTCTTT	CASSAQGEITEAFF
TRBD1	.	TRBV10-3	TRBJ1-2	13	TGTGCCATCAGTGCTACAGGGGGCCGTGGCTACACCTTC	CAISATGGRGYTF
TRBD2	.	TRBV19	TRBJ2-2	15	TGTGCCAGTAGTATAGCGGGGGGGAACACCGGGGAGCTGTTTTTT	CASSIAGGNTGELFF
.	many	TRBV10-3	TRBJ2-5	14	TGTGCCATCAGTGAGAGGAACACGCCACGCTCCCAGTACTTC	CAISERNTPRSQYF
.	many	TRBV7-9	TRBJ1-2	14	TGTGCCAGCAGCTCCCCCTCGGACAGTCTCGGCTACACCTTC	CASSSPSDSLGYTF
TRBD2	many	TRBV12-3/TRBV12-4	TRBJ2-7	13	TGTGCCAGCAGTCTCTTAGCGGGAGTCGAGCAGTACTTC	CASSLLAGVEQYF
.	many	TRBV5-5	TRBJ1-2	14	TGTGCCACCAGTCTGACCCGGGGCAGCTATGGCTACACCTTC	CATSLTRGSYGYTF
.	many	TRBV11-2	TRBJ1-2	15	TGTGCCAGCAGCTCCCCAAGGGAAGCTAACTATGGCTACACCTTC	CASSSPREANYGYTF
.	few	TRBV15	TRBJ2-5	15	TGTGCCACCAGCAGAGGTGACGGGTACCAAGAGACCCAGTACTTC	CATSRGDGYQETQYF
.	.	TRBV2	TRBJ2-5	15	TGTGCCAGCAGTGAAAACGGCGGTAGGCAAGAGACCCAGTACTTC	CASSENGGRQETQYF
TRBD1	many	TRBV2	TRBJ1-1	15	TGTGCCAGCAGACAAACCGGGACAGGGAGGACTGAAGCTTTCTTT	CASRQTGTGRTEAFF
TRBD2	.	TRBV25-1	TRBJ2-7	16	TGTGCCAGCAGTGACCCGGGACTAGCGGGAGGGCACGAGCAGTACTTC	CASSDPGLAGGHEQYF
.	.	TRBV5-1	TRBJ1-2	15	TGCGCCAGCAGACCCTTGGGGGGAATCAACTATGGCTACACCTTC	CASRPLGGINYGYTF